This T cell receptor beta chain is drawn from a study of blood T cell repertoires in COVID-19. Study at large: Specimens from acute and convalescent COVID-19 originated in the United States, Italy and Spain. T cells, B-cell-depleted T cells, or PBMCs provided the cDNA or gDNA that served as material.

Participants came from fewer than 25 US areas, aged roughly 18 to 89 years. Germline values: CDR1 MNHEY, CDR2 SMNVEV (reference sequence). The length of the CDR3 is 15 residues. Deletions cut 8 bases from V and 6 bases from J, with 17 bases between. Sequencing used immunoSEQ multiplex PCR; TCRdb keeps in-frame clones, though not all of them. The sample has around 180,000 clones, roughly nine tenths seen once. The gene calls are TRBV27 and TRBJ1-6; tentatively, D is TRBD1 (5 bases). This receptor was identified in a woman aged 40 to 50 with acute COVID-19. The sequencing sample was made of PBMCs or T cells enriched from blood (not recorded which). The CDR3 here is CASGGRGDVNSPLHF. The CDR3 nucleotides are TGTGCCAGCGGTGGGCGGGGGGACGTTAATTCACCCCTCCACTTT.